This entry lists 3 T cell receptor beta chains sequenced from one sample in a study of Graves' ophthalmopathy and Graves' hyperthyroidism. Amplification of the TCR beta CDR3 regions used RNA transcripts (as template). Second-round multiplex PCR came after first-round RT-PCR with HTBI primers. TCRdb fed the multiplex PCR reads into MiXCR, producing one record per CDR3 protein. Here the sample spans 200,000 to 300,000 distinct CDR3 sequences, around 42% being singletons. The sequenced sample consisted of peripheral blood. The receptor source for this set is an adult man with Graves' ophthalmopathy.

This clonotype was seen at least ten times. The rearrangement uses TRBV7-8 and TRBJ2-5, with a tentative D call TRBD2 (6 bases). The CDR3 contains 15 residues. Germline values: CDR1 SGHVS, CDR2 FQNEAQ. Trimming left V 0 bases short and J 5 bases short, with 13 bases between. The CDR3 nucleotides read TGTGCCAGCAGCTTAGCGCGGGCTAGCGAGGAGACCCAGTACTTC. Amino acid sequence: CASSLARASEETQYF.

Note on this clonotype: A much more abundant neighbour one base away suggests this may be a read error. The V and J genes are TRBV7-9 and TRBJ1-1; a possible D gene is TRBD1 (6 bases). CDR3 length: 14 residues. Germline CDR1 SEHNR, CDR2 FQNEAQ (reference sequence). Trimming cost V 7 bases and J 0 bases, with 12 bases left between them. The CDR3 region is CASNLDSLNTEAFF. The CDR3 coding sequence is TGTGCCAGCAACTTGGACAGCTTGAACACTGAAGCTTTCTTT.

The chain uses TRBV15 and TRBJ1-5, with 12 bases identical to TRBD1. CDR1 and CDR2 (germline): LNHNV, YYDKDF (reference sequence). Trimming cost V 0 bases and J 7 bases; bases outside gene matches: 7. The CDR3 is 17 amino acids. CDR3 protein: CATSRDGDRGLRQPQHF. Here the CDR3 DNA reads TGTGCCACCAGCAGAGATGGGGACAGGGGGCTGAGGCAGCCCCAGCATTTT.